These 32 T cell receptor beta chains share one sample of origin, sequenced in a study of T cell responses to AZD1222 COVID-19 vaccine. The data were produced by immunoSEQ multiplex PCR, yet TCRdb's version contains in-frame clones alone and is incomplete. The data contain about 140,000 clones, about nine tenths of them singletons. The source was peripheral blood, collected on day 0 of AZD1222 vaccination. Source of these receptors: an adult in good health.

The V call is TRBV6-1, the J call TRBJ1-1, with D maybe TRBD1 (6 bases). The length of the CDR3 is 13 residues. Germline V gene lookup returns CDR1 MNHNS and CDR2 SASEGT. The germline V and J ends were trimmed by 2 bases and 9 bases, with 13 bases remaining between them. CDR3 residues: CASSERGGAKAFF. CDR3 bases: TGTGCCAGCAGTGAAAGGGGGGGGGCTAAAGCTTTCTTT.

The chain recombines TRBV7-9 with TRBJ2-5, with TRBD2 identical over 8 bases. CDR1 is SEHNR and CDR2 is FQNEAQ in the germline V gene (reference sequence). V shed 3 bases and J 3 bases; nucleotides not matched to a gene: 9. The CDR3 spans 16 residues. The CDR3 sequence: CASSFQGAAGEETQYF. CDR3 bases: TGTGCCAGCAGCTTTCAGGGAGCAGCGGGGGAAGAGACCCAGTACTTC. Full variable domain (rest looked up from reference TRBV7-9 and TRBJ2-5): DTGVSQNPRHKITKRGQNVTFRCDPISEHNRLYWYRQTLGQGPEFLTYFQNEAQLEKSRLLSDRFSAERPKGSFSTLEIQRTEQGDSAMYLCASSFQGAAGEETQYFGPGTRLLVL.

The chain is built from TRBV27 and TRBJ1-4; 7 bases agree with TRBD1. This CDR3 has 13 amino acids. Germline V CDR1 and CDR2: MNHEY, SMNVEV (reference sequence). The trim removed 6 bases at V and 8 bases at J, leaving 6 bases unmatched. The CDR3 DNA reads as TGTGCCAGCAGGACAGGGTGGGACGAAAAACTGTTTTTT. This translates into CASRTGWDEKLFF.

The chain uses TRBV6-2 or TRBV6-3 and TRBJ1-4, with D unclear. CDR1 MNHEY and CDR2 SVGEGT come from the germline V gene. The CDR3 is 12 amino acids. V lost 2 bases and J lost 8, with 6 bases in between. The CDR3 DNA sequence: TGTGCCAGCAGTTACATGGGGGAAAAACTGTTTTTT. Translating it yields CASSYMGEKLFF.

The rearrangement joins TRBV18 to TRBJ2-7; D gene unclear. V was shortened by 6 bases and J by 5 bases, with 5 bases between the two germline ends. CDR1 and CDR2 (germline): KGHSH, LQKENI. The CDR3 contains 10 residues. CDR3: CASSGNEQYF. The CDR3 DNA follows: TGTGCCAGCTCGGGGAACGAGCAGTACTTC.

The chain uses TRBV5-1 and TRBJ2-1; 7 bases fit TRBD1. Germline CDR1 and CDR2: SGHRS and YFSETQ. The CDR3 extends over 15 amino acids. The junction had 4 bases not matched to a gene; V was cut back by 2 bases and J by 2 bases. CDR3 protein: CASSFHRGPYNEQFF. The CDR3 DNA reads TGCGCCAGCAGCTTCCACAGGGGCCCCTACAATGAGCAGTTCTTC.

The chain employs TRBV7-8 and TRBJ1-1, with D unresolved. V dropped 1 base and J dropped 0 bases, with 15 bases sitting between them. This CDR3 comprises 17 residues. Germline loops: CDR1 SGHVS, CDR2 FQNEAQ. Here the CDR3 DNA reads TGTGCCAGCAGCTTAGGGGTAACGACTCCAATGAACACTGAAGCTTTCTTT. This codes for CASSLGVTTPMNTEAFF.

The chain links TRBV19 to TRBJ2-2; 7 bases are shared with TRBD1. CDR1 LNHDA and CDR2 SQIVND come from the germline V gene (reference sequence). The CDR3 extends over 15 amino acids. Trimming cost V 8 bases and J 0 bases; bases outside gene matches: 6. CDR3 loop: CASSQTGANTGELFF. In DNA form, the CDR3 reads TGTGCCAGTTCCCAAACAGGGGCGAACACCGGGGAGCTGTTTTTT.

The chain uses TRBV6-1 and TRBJ1-5; 7 nucleotides agree with TRBD1. V shed 8 bases and J 3 bases; nucleotides not matched to a gene: 7. The CDR3 sequence is 14 residues long. CDR1 and CDR2 (germline): MNHNS, SASEGT. The CDR3 DNA reads as TGTGCCAGCGGTACCGACAGGGTCAATCAGCCCCAGCATTTT. Its protein product is CASGTDRVNQPQHF.

V and J are TRBV28 and TRBJ1-1; D uncertain. From germline, CDR1 is MDHEN and CDR2 SYDVKM. The CDR3 covers 12 residues. V lost 6 bases and J lost 11, with 16 bases in between. The CDR3 loop is CASSSRVADAFF. DNA for the CDR3: TGTGCCAGCAGCTCTAGGGTTGCGGACGCTTTCTTT.

This chain uses TRBV12-3 or TRBV12-4 with TRBJ2-7; the match to TRBD2 covers 7 bases. Unmatched junction bases numbered 10, after V lost 7 bases and J lost 7 bases. The CDR3 spans 13 residues. CDR3 protein: CASTLGGVKEQYF. CDR3 coding DNA: TGTGCCAGCACCTTGGGGGGGGTCAAAGAGCAGTACTTC.

Regarding this clone: Germline and junction disagree at one end, which may indicate a read error. The J gene is TRBJ2-4, the V gene TRBV5-6; 9 bases agree with TRBD1. Germline CDR1 is SGHDT and CDR2 is YYEEEE. The CDR3 length is 13 residues. CDR3 nucleotides: TGTGCCACCAGCCGGGACAGGGTGAACATTCAGTACTTC. Protein: CATSRDRVNIQYF.

This clone was counted only a few times. The V call is TRBV7-8, the J call TRBJ1-2; D ambiguous. With 5 bases removed from V and 1 base from J, the gap between germline ends came to 14 bases. In germline, CDR1 is SGHVS, CDR2 FQNEAQ. There are 15 residues in the CDR3. CDR3 loop: CASSAFLPINYGYTF. In DNA, the CDR3 is TGTGCCAGCAGCGCCTTTCTGCCTATTAACTATGGCTACACCTTC. Full variable domain (rest looked up from reference TRBV7-8 and TRBJ1-2): GAGVSQSPRYKVAKRGQDVALRCDPISGHVSLFWYQQALGQGPEFLTYFQNEAQLDKSGLPSDRFFAERPEGSVSTLKIQRTQQEDSAVYLCASSAFLPINYGYTFGSGTRLTVV.

The chain employs TRBV18 and TRBJ2-7, with D unresolved. The CDR3 has 14 amino acids. Germline values: CDR1 KGHSH, CDR2 LQKENI. The V gene lost 0 bases and the J gene lost 2 bases, with 8 bases spanning the gap. The CDR3 spells CASSPPGVAYEQYF. The CDR3 region has the DNA TGTGCCAGCTCACCACCAGGAGTGGCCTACGAGCAGTACTTC.

The rearrangement uses TRBV6-5 and TRBJ1-1; D is possibly TRBD1 (6 bases). CDR3 size: 14 residues. V gave up 0 bases and J gave up 8 bases, with 13 bases separating them. Per germline, CDR1 MNHEY and CDR2 SVGAGI. The CDR3 region has the DNA TGTGCCAGCAGTTACTCAATAAGGGGGGACGAAGCTTTCTTT. Protein sequence: CASSYSIRGDEAFF.

The chain joins TRBV14 to TRBJ1-1, with D perhaps TRBD1 (6 bases). Deletions cut 6 bases from V and 1 base from J, with 12 bases between. CDR3 size: 14 residues. Germline loops: CDR1 SGHDN, CDR2 FVKESK. The CDR3 DNA reads as TGTGCCAGCAGACTCTGGGACAAGAACACTGAAGCTTTCTTT. Translating it yields CASRLWDKNTEAFF.

The rearrangement joins TRBV30 to TRBJ2-5; perhaps TRBD2 as D (6 bases). V was clipped by 4 bases and J by 5 bases, with 11 bases between them. CDR3 size: 12 residues. Germline lookup yields CDR1 GTSNPN and CDR2 SVGIG (reference sequence). CDR3 bases: TGTGCCTGGAAGCCGGGGGAGGAGACCCAGTACTTC. It is translated as CAWKPGEETQYF.

The CDR3 nucleotides are TGTGCCAGCAGCTTAGAGTCCGGCAGTTGGAGCTATGGCTACACCTTC. Protein sequence: CASSLESGSWSYGYTF. The V call is TRBV13, the J call TRBJ1-2; no reliable D call. CDR3 length: 16 residues. V was shortened by 1 base and J by 4 bases, with 16 bases between the two germline ends. The germline V gene has CDR1 PRHDT and CDR2 FYEKMQ (reference sequence).

This clone was seen a single time. The chain joins TRBV5-5 to TRBJ2-7, with 7 nucleotides matching TRBD2. Trimming cost V 2 bases and J 6 bases; bases outside gene matches: 11. The CDR3 covers 15 residues. Germline-derived CDR1 and CDR2 are SGHKS and YYEKEE (reference sequence). CDR3 DNA: TGTGCCAGCAGCTTTTGGCCGCGGGAGTCCGGCGAGCAGTACTTC. It codes for CASSFWPRESGEQYF.

This clone was counted only a few times. V usage is TRBV7-9 and J usage is TRBJ1-6; perhaps TRBD1 as D (5 bases). Germline CDR1 and CDR2: SEHNR and FQNEAQ (reference sequence). This CDR3 has 15 amino acids. V lost 5 bases and J 7 bases, leaving 15 bases between the germline ends. The CDR3 loop is CASSGIPGGNSPLHF. The CDR3 nucleotides are TGTGCCAGCAGCGGGATCCCCGGGGGGAATTCACCCCTCCACTTT. The full variable domain, completed using reference TRBV7-9 and TRBJ1-6, is DTGVSQNPRHKITKRGQNVTFRCDPISEHNRLYWYRQTLGQGPEFLTYFQNEAQLEKSRLLSDRFSAERPKGSFSTLEIQRTEQGDSAMYLCASSGIPGGNSPLHFGNGTRLTVT.

This chain uses TRBV28 with TRBJ1-1; D is perhaps TRBD1 (5 bases). V gave up 6 bases and J gave up 1 base, with 21 bases separating them. Germline V gives CDR1 MDHEN, CDR2 SYDVKM. This CDR3 has 17 residues. Written as DNA, the CDR3 is TGTGCCAGCAGGGGGGGAGGCAGGGCGGGTCGGAACACTGAAGCTTTCTTT. Amino acids: CASRGGGRAGRNTEAFF.

This clone appeared a single time. This chain uses TRBV5-6 with TRBJ2-2; D might be TRBD2 (7 bases). The CDR3 sequence is 14 residues long. Germline V lookup: CDR1 SGHDT, CDR2 YYEEEE. The V end was cut by 5 bases, the J end by 6 bases, with 14 bases between. The CDR3 protein is CASSLRGGAGELFF. The CDR3, as DNA: TGTGCCAGCAGTTTAAGAGGGGGGGCCGGGGAGCTGTTTTTT. Based on the CDR3 plus reference TRBV5-6 and TRBJ2-2, the full variable domain is DAGVTQSPTHLIKTRGQQVTLRCSPKSGHDTVSWYQQALGQGPQFIFQYYEEEERQRGNFPDRFSGHQFPNYSSELNVNALLLGDSALYLCASSLRGGAGELFFGEGSRLTVL.

The count of this clone is one. In the same sample, other DNA sequences code for this CDR3. The chain joins TRBV5-1 to TRBJ2-5; D is uncertain. Trimming took off 1 base at V and 2 bases at J, with 3 bases between the two ends. The CDR3 is 12 residues long. CDR1 and CDR2 from the germline V gene are SGHRS and YFSETQ. CDR3 protein: CASSLSQETQYF. The CDR3 DNA sequence: TGCGCCAGCAGCTTGTCACAAGAGACCCAGTACTTC.

The table lists this clone with a few counts. The rearrangement links TRBV5-6 to TRBJ1-2; no firm D call. Germline assignment: CDR1 SGHDT and CDR2 YYEEEE. With 2 bases removed from V and 6 bases from J, the gap between germline ends came to 8 bases. The length of the CDR3 is 12 residues. CDR3 DNA: TGTGCCAGCAGCTTTTCGGGAAATGGCTACACCTTC. Its protein is CASSFSGNGYTF.

The chain carries TRBV5-5 and TRBJ2-7; D is undetermined. The V end was cut by 5 bases, the J end by 0 bases, with 12 bases between. CDR3 length equals 14 residues. Germline loops: CDR1 SGHKS, CDR2 YYEKEE (reference sequence). In nucleotides, the CDR3 is TGTGCCAGCAGTGCACTGACATACTCCTACGAGCAGTACTTC. It encodes CASSALTYSYEQYF.

The chain uses TRBV7-2 and TRBJ1-6; TRBD1 matches 9 bases. Looked up from germline, CDR1 is SGHTA and CDR2 is FQGNSA. The CDR3 consists of 15 residues. Trimming removed 4 bases from V and 10 bases from J; junction bases left unmatched: 8. CDR3 sequence (DNA): TGTGCCAGCAGCTCGGCCGGGACAGGGTCCTCACCCCTCCACTTT. Protein product: CASSSAGTGSSPLHF.

V and J are TRBV11-2 and TRBJ1-2; weak D call: TRBD1 (5 bases). CDR3 length: 15 amino acids. Trimming took off 1 base at V and 3 bases at J, with 12 bases between the two ends. Germline values: CDR1 SGHAT, CDR2 FQNNGV. CDR3 nucleotides: TGTGCCAGCAGCTTAGTTGGGGGGTCCCACTATGGCTACACCTTC. Its translation: CASSLVGGSHYGYTF. Full variable domain (remainder filled in from reference TRBV11-2 and TRBJ1-2): EAGVAQSPRYKIIEKRQSVAFWCNPISGHATLYWYQQILGQGPKLLIQFQNNGVVDDSQLPKDRFSAERLKGVDSTLKIQPAKLEDSAVYLCASSLVGGSHYGYTFGSGTRLTVV.

The chain joins TRBV5-8 to TRBJ1-5; 7 bases are shared with TRBD1. Germline CDR1 SGHTS, CDR2 YDEGEE. J was trimmed by 2 bases and V by 2 bases; bases with no gene match: 10. The length of the CDR3 is 17 residues. CDR3 sequence reads: CASSLVHSGTGNQPQHF. The CDR3 nucleotides read TGTGCCAGCAGCTTAGTCCACTCCGGGACAGGCAATCAGCCCCAGCATTTT.

The V and J genes are TRBV28 and TRBJ2-7; no clear D gene. With 5 bases removed from V and 10 bases from J, the gap between germline ends came to 12 bases. This CDR3 has 11 amino acids. The germline V gene has CDR1 MDHEN and CDR2 SYDVKM. In DNA form, the CDR3 reads TGTGCCAGCAGTCCACGGCACCCCCAGTACTTC. Translating it yields CASSPRHPQYF.

CDR3 protein: CSAREGGTEAFF. The CDR3 DNA reads TGCAGTGCTCGTGAAGGGGGCACTGAAGCTTTCTTT. V gene TRBV20-1 combines with J gene TRBJ1-1, with D tentatively TRBD1 (6 bases). The V end was cut by 5 bases, the J end by 4 bases, with 11 bases between. Germline V gene data show CDR1 as DFQATT and CDR2 as SNEGSKA (reference sequence). The CDR3 has 12 residues.

The rearrangement links TRBV5-4 to TRBJ1-2, with D possibly being TRBD1 (5 bases). The ends were cut back, 0 bases at V and 7 bases at J, with 10 bases in the middle. There are 13 residues in the CDR3. Germline V lookup: CDR1 SGHNT, CDR2 YYREEE (reference sequence). As DNA, the CDR3 is TGTGCCAGCAGCTTGGGCTCCCAGGGTGGCTACACCTTC. Translation: CASSLGSQGGYTF.

The V gene is TRBV6-5, the J gene TRBJ1-6; 10 positions agree with TRBD1. Trimming removed 5 bases from V and 10 bases from J; junction bases left unmatched: 5. Germline CDR1 and CDR2: MNHEY and SVGAGI. The CDR3 spans 14 residues. Written as DNA, the CDR3 is TGTGCCAGCAGTCCCGGGACAGGGGAATCACCCCTCCACTTT. Its protein is CASSPGTGESPLHF.